The 15 T cell receptor beta chains given below trace back to one sample, sequenced in a study of T-cell reconstitution after alpha-beta-depleted transplantation in children. Preparation of the TCRbeta library involved a method that used unique molecular identifiers. TCRdb reprocessed the PCR reads with MiXCR, giving one entry per CDR3 protein. The sample lists over 150,000 distinct CDR3 sequences, roughly 15% occurring once. The sequences come from PBMCs from the stem cell graft donor, collected from the stem cell graft. These TCRs come from a human donor who donated a stem cell graft to a child with acute lymphoblastic leukemia.

This clonotype was counted between two and nine times. The V call is TRBV29-1, the J call TRBJ2-1; D is tentatively TRBD1 or TRBD2 (5 bases each). Germline CDR1 SQVTM, CDR2 ANQGSEA. The CDR3 loop spans 13 amino acids. V lost 6 bases and J lost 5, with 14 bases in between. CDR3 sequence reads: CSVGTGQNNEQFF. The CDR3 coding sequence is TGCAGCGTCGGGACCGGGCAAAACAATGAGCAGTTCTTC.

This chain links TRBV11-2 with TRBJ2-6; TRBD2 is a possible D gene (5 bases). The V end was cut by 4 bases, the J end by 0 bases, with 19 bases between. The length of the CDR3 is 19 residues. Germline lookup yields CDR1 SGHAT and CDR2 FQNNGV. In nucleotides, the CDR3 is TGTGCCAGCAGCTCCCCCGAAGGACTGTCGAGCTCTGGGGCCAACGTCCTGACTTTC. Its translation: CASSSPEGLSSSGANVLTF.

This clonotype was counted at least ten times. The J gene is TRBJ2-7, the V gene TRBV20-1, with D perhaps given as TRBD1 or TRBD2 (5 bases each). The germline V gene encodes CDR1 DFQATT and CDR2 SNEGSKA (reference sequence). Trimming shortened V by 6 bases and J by 3 bases, and 15 bases separated the two germline ends. The CDR3 extends over 13 amino acids. This CDR3 is CSAERGAFYEQYF. The CDR3 DNA follows: TGCAGTGCAGAGCGAGGGGCTTTCTACGAGCAGTACTTC.

The chain employs TRBV29-1 and TRBJ2-3; D is unclear. The germline V gene has CDR1 SQVTM and CDR2 ANQGSEA. V was cut by 7 bases and J by 6 bases, with 11 bases left in between. CDR3 length: 11 amino acids. DNA for the CDR3: TGCAGCGCGAATACAGTCGATACGCAGTATTTT. It translates to CSANTVDTQYF.

This clonotype was detected many times. The chain uses TRBV24-1 and TRBJ2-7; D gene ambiguous. CDR3 length equals 13 residues. The germline V gene encodes CDR1 KGHDR and CDR2 SFDVKD. Trimming took off 4 bases at V and 1 base at J, with 7 bases between the two ends. The CDR3 DNA follows: TGTGCCACCAGTGACAGGTTATCCTACGAGCAGTACTTC. It specifies CATSDRLSYEQYF.

Comment on this clonotype: A junction boundary mismatches the germline segment, possibly from a read error. The CDR3 coding sequence is TGCTGTGCTAGGGTCCTGACAGGGGGCTTTCCTGTCGAGCAGTACTTC. Protein: CCARVLTGGFPVEQYF. The chain has TRBV20-1 and TRBJ2-7, with TRBD1 identical over 10 bases. The CDR3 is made up of 16 amino acids. In germline, CDR1 is DFQATT, CDR2 SNEGSKA (reference sequence).

This clonotype occurred many times. This chain links TRBV29-1 with TRBJ2-3; D perhaps matches TRBD2 (5 bases). The length of the CDR3 is 14 residues. Between the trimmed V and J ends, which lost 6 bases and 5 bases, there was a span of 18 bases. The germline CDR1 and CDR2 sequences are SQVTM and ANQGSEA. CDR3 amino acids: CSVSGGRAGDTQYF. The CDR3 DNA reads TGCAGCGTCAGTGGCGGCCGCGCGGGAGATACGCAGTATTTT.

This clonotype was seen ten or more times. The chain carries TRBV28 and TRBJ1-2; 7 bases agree with TRBD1. From germline, CDR1 is MDHEN and CDR2 SYDVKM. This CDR3 contains 17 residues. The ends lost 5 bases at V and 4 bases at J; junction bases unmatched: 16. The CDR3 sequence: CASSPINFGTAIYGYTF. DNA for the CDR3: TGTGCCAGCAGTCCTATAAATTTCGGGACAGCCATCTATGGCTACACCTTC.

In this sample, this clonotype turned up many times. The chain carries TRBV7-2 and TRBJ1-6, with 8 bases matching TRBD1. V trimming: 2 bases; J trimming: 6 bases; junction bases outside the gene matches: 12. The CDR3 is 18 residues long. In germline, CDR1 is SGHTA, CDR2 FQGNSA. This CDR3 reads CASSLWGQTGVGNSPLHF. The CDR3 DNA reads TGTGCCAGCAGCTTATGGGGCCAGACAGGGGTCGGTAATTCACCCCTCCACTTT.

This clonotype was counted only a few times. V usage is TRBV5-1 and J usage is TRBJ2-2; TRBD1 agrees at 8 bases. Germline V CDR1 and CDR2: SGHRS, YFSETQ. J gave up 2 bases and V 0 bases, and 6 bases lay outside the gene matches. The CDR3 is 17 amino acids. CDR3 nucleotides: TGCGCCAGCAGCTTGGTGGCAGGGGGCGCCAACACCGGGGAGCTGTTTTTT. Residues: CASSLVAGGANTGELFF.

This clonotype came up many times. This chain joins TRBV5-1 and TRBJ2-1, with D maybe TRBD2 (6 bases). Germline CDR1 is SGHRS and CDR2 is YFSETQ. Trimming removed 4 bases from V and 1 base from J, with 18 bases in between. This CDR3 comprises 17 residues. CDR3 residues: CASSQPLSGSSYNEQFF. CDR3 nucleotide sequence: TGCGCCAGCAGCCAACCGCTTAGCGGATCATCCTACAATGAGCAGTTCTTC. Using reference TRBV5-1 and TRBJ2-1 for the parts outside the CDR3, the full variable domain is KAGVTQTPRYLIKTRGQQVTLSCSPISGHRSVSWYQQTPGQGLQFLFEYFSETQRNKGNFPGRFSGRQFSNSRSEMNVSTLELGDSALYLCASSQPLSGSSYNEQFFGPGTRLTVL.

This clonotype has just a few counts. This rearrangement joins TRBV20-1 to TRBJ2-1, with 10 bases lining up with TRBD2. CDR3 length: 14 residues. In germline, CDR1 is DFQATT, CDR2 SNEGSKA (reference sequence). The J segment lost 8 bases and the V segment lost 1 base, leaving 5 bases of the junction unmatched. The CDR3, as DNA: TGCAGTGCTAGAGTGCCTAGCGGGAGCGATGAGCAGTTCTTC. It specifies CSARVPSGSDEQFF.

This clonotype came up many times. The chain has TRBV25-1 and TRBJ2-3; D not resolved. The CDR3 loop spans 12 amino acids. Germline CDR1 MGHDK, CDR2 SYGVNS. V lost 4 bases and J 4 bases, leaving 6 bases between the germline ends. The CDR3 reads CASSANPDTQYF. Written as DNA, the CDR3 is TGTGCCAGCAGTGCCAACCCAGATACGCAGTATTTT.

This clonotype was seen many times. This sequence joins TRBV24-1 and TRBJ2-1; a weak D match, TRBD1 (5 bases). The V end lost 4 bases, the J end lost 3 bases, and 6 bases lay between the germline ends. The germline V gene encodes CDR1 KGHDR and CDR2 SFDVKD. This CDR3 region has 13 residues. CDR3 DNA sequence: TGTGCCACCAGTGACGACAGCTACAATGAGCAGTTCTTC. Its protein is CATSDDSYNEQFF.

This clonotype was counted many times. The J gene is TRBJ2-1, the V gene TRBV5-5, with unresolved D. CDR3 size: 12 residues. Germline CDR1 reads SGHKS; CDR2 reads YYEKEE (reference sequence). The V end lost 5 bases, the J end lost 12 bases, and 15 bases lay between the germline ends. For the CDR3, the DNA is TGTGCCAGCAGAGACCGGGTGGGATCGCAGTTCTTC. Translated, it gives CASRDRVGSQFF. The full variable domain, rest sourced from reference TRBV5-5 and TRBJ2-1, is DAGVTQSPTHLIKTRGQQVTLRCSPISGHKSVSWYQQVLGQGPQFIFQYYEKEERGRGNFPDRFSARQFPNYSSELNVNALLLGDSALYLCASRDRVGSQFFGPGTRLTVL.